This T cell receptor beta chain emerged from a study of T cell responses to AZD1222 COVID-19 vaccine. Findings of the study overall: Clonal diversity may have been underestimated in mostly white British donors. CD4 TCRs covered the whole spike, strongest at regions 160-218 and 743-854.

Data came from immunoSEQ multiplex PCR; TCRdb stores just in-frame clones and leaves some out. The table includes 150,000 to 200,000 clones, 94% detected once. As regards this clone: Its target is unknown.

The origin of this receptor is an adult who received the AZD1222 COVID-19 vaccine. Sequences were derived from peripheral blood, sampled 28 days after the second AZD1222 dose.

CDR3 in DNA: TGTGCCAGCAACCCGGGGCAGGGCACTGAAGCTTTCTTT. Translating gives CASNPGQGTEAFF. The chain carries TRBV6-5 and TRBJ1-1; D is possibly TRBD1 (5 bases). Germline CDR1 reads MNHEY; CDR2 reads SVGAGI. V gave up 7 bases and J gave up 4 bases, with 13 bases separating them. The CDR3 consists of 13 residues.